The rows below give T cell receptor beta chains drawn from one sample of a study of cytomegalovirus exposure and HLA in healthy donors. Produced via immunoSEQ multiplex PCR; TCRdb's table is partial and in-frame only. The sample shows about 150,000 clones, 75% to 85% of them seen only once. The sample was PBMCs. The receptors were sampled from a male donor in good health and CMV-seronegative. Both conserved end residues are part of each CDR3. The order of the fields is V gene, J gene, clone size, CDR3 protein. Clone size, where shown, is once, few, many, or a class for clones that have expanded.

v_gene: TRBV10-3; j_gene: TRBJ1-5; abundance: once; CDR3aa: CATDRQGSNQPQHF
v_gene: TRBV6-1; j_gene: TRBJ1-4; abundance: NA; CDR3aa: CASSLQGFGEKLFF
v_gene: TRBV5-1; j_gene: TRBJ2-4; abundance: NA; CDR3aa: CASSRGLEDIQYF
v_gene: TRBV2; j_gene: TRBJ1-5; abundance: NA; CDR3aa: CASKPGLGQPQHF
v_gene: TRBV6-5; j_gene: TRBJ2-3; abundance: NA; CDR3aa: CATRGHTDTQYF
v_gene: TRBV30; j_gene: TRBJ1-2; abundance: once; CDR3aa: CAWSLSTGWGYGYTF
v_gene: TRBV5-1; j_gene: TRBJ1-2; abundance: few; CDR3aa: CATSRQGQAPGGYTF
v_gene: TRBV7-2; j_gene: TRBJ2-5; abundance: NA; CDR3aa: CASSLVGTGVSGETQYF
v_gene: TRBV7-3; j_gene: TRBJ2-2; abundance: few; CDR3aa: CASSLTFPGTGELFF
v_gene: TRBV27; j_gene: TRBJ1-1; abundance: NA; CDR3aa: CATSTARTGGTEAFF
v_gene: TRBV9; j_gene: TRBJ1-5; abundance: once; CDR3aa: CASSSTGGNQPQHF
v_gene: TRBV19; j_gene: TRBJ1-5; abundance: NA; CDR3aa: CASSISGGNQPQHF
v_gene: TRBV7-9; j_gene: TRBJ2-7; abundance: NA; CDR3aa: CASSTRGPQVGVGGYEQYF
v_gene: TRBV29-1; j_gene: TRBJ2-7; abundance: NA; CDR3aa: CSVEVGPFSYEQYF
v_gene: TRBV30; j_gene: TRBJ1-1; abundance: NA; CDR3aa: CAWSTVGALEAFF
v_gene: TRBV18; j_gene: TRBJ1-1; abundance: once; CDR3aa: CASSSTGGDTEAFF
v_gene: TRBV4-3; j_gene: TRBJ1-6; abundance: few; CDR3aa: CASSYGQGGGSPLHF
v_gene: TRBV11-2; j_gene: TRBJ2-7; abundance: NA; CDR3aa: CASSPPGEGTWEQYF
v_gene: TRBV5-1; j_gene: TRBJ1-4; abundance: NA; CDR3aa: CASRFGQATNEKLFF
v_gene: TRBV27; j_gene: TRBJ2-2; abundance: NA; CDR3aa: CASSLGGFTGELFF
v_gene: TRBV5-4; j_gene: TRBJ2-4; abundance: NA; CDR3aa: CASSIQGAENIQYF
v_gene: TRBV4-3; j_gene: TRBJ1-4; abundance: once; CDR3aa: CASSQGVQGVEKLFF
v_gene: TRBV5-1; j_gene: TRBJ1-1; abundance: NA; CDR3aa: CASSPTGVTEAFF
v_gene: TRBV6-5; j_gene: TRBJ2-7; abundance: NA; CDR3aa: CASSYSAGEYEQYF
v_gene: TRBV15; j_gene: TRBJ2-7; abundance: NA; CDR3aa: CATSRDFDAVGEQYF
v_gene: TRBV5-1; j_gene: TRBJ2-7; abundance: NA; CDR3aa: CASSLDGQDPYEQYF
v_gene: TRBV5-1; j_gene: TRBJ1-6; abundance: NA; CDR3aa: CASRGEGDSPLHF
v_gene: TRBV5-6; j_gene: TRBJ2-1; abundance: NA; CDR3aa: CASSNGVGQGTYNEQFF
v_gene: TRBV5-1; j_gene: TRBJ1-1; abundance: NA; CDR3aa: CASSPYGITEAFF
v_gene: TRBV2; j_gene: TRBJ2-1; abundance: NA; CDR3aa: CASSGTGVNEQFF
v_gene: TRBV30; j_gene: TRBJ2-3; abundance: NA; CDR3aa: CAWSERGLAVSTDTQYF
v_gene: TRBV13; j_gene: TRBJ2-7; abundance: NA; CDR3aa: CASSFEGYEQYF
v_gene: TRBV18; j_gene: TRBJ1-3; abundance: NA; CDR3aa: CASSLSLGGSGNTIYF
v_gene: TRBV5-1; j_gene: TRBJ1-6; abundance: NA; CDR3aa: CASSIRGSSYNSPLHF
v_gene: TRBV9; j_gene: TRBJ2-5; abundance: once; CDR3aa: CASSPRGQSQETQYF
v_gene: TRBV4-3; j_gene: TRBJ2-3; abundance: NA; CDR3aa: CASSIGGGFTDTQYF
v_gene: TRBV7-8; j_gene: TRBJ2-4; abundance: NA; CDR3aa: CASSSPDRNIQYF
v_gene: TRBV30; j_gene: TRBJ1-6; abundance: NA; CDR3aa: CAWSVLGGPLHF
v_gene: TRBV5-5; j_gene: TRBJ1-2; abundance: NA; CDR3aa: CASNFGTGPFGYGYTF
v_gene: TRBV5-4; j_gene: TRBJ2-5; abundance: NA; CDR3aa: CASTRGQAQETQYF
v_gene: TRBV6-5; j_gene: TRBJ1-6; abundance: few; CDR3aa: CASGGQYNSPLHF
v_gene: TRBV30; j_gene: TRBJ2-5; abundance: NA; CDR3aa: CAWSVGLGETQYF
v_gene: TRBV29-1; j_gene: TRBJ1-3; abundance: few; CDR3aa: CSVSDNSGNTIYF
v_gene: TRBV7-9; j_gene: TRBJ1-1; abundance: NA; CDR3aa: CSSSQQGDEAFF
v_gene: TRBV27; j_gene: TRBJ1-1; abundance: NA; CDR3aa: CASSLKGAGHTEAFF
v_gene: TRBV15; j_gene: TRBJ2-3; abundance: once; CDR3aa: CATSARHGLTDTQYF
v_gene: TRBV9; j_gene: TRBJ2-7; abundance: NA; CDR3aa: CASSATGTGYQEQYF
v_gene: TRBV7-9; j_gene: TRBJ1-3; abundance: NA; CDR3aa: CASSSTVSSTIYF
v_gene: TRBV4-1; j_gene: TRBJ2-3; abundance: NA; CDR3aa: CASSQGERDTQYF
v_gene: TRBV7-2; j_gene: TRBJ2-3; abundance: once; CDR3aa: CASSLKSSGYTDTQYF
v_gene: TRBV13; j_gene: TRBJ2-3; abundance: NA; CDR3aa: CASGLAVDTQYF
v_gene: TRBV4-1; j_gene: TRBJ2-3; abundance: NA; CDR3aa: CASSQSLAGGRDTQYF
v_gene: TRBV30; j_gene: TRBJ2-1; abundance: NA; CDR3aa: CAWSIGVDEQFF
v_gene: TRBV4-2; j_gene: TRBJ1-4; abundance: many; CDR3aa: CASSQEIRGFGEKLFF
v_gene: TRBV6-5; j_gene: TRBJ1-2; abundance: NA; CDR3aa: CASSYGGIPYGYTF
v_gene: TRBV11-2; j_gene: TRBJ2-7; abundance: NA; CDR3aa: CASSSGTSGYEQYF
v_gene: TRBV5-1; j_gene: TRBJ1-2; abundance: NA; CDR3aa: CASSLNPGRANYGYTF
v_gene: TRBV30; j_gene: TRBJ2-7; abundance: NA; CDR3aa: CAWSVRSGEQYF